This T cell receptor beta chain emerged from a study of shared clonotypes between healthy human individuals. Study-wide results and caveats: The study sampled only blood, and tissue repertoires likely differ.

The length of the CDR3 is 13 residues. Trimming took off 0 bases at V and 11 bases at J, with 14 bases between the two ends. Germline lookup yields CDR1 GTSNPN and CDR2 SVGIG (reference sequence). Worth noting for this clone: The antigen is unknown.

An even split of each subset's genomic DNA across several immunoSEQ plates was performed. Measured with immunoSEQ multiplex PCR; TCRdb has only the in-frame clones, and not every one. The sample yields 2 million to 3 million clones, over 85% seen once. The sample was naive CD4+ T cells from PBMCs. Subset defined: CD45RA+ positively selected. The chain is built from TRBV30 and TRBJ1-5, with D unresolved. The receptor's source is a man younger than 30 in good health. Some clones in this sample may be carry-over from other donors' samples. The CDR3 loop is CAWSVMDTGAQHF. DNA of the CDR3: TGTGCCTGGAGTGTGATGGATACGGGAGCCCAGCATTTT.